Following are 2 T cell receptor beta chains from one sample sequenced in a study of regulatory T cells in long-lasting Graves disease (dated by TCRdb to the early 2020s). The sample's time point label, decoded: newly diagnosed GD, antithyroid drugs for less than 3 months. For both TCR sequencing and RNA sequencing, RNA was extracted from PBMCs using TRIzol. The method was multiplex PCR. TCRdb lists the instrument as Illumina HiSeq 4000. TCR beta libraries were built with iRepertoire HTBI primers and Arm-PCR amplification of CDR3 regions. The raw public reads went through TCRdb reprocessing: fastp at Q25, MiXCR clone calling, in-frame beta chains kept. Entries that share a CDR3 protein sequence are merged under the most common genes and DNA. In this sample the table shows under 300,000 distinct CDR3 sequences, 20% to 25% of which occur a single time. The ten most abundant clones make up over 11% of the sample.

Sequencing was performed on peripheral blood mononuclear cells (PBMCs), taken at new diagnosis, from a patient treated with antithyroid drugs. These receptor sequences come from a female donor with Graves disease.

This clonotype appeared many times. The genes are TRBV10-2 and TRBJ2-1; perhaps D is TRBD1 or TRBD2 (6 bases each). The CDR3 spans 12 residues. Germline CDR1 reads WSHSY; CDR2 reads SAAADI. The ends were cut back, 4 bases at V and 9 bases at J, with 10 bases in the middle. Here the CDR3 reads CASSGRGVEQFF. The CDR3 DNA is TGCGCCAGCAGTGGGAGGGGGGTTGAGCAGTTCTTC.

This clonotype was counted ten times or more. CDR3 sequence: CASSEGEAGIDEQFF. The CDR3 DNA follows: TGTGCCAGCAGTGAAGGGGAGGCGGGCATTGATGAGCAGTTCTTC. The rearrangement links TRBV6-1 to TRBJ2-1, with TRBD2 as a possible D gene (6 bases). CDR3 length: 15 residues. Trimming stripped 1 base from V and 8 bases from J, with 15 bases between. Germline loops: CDR1 MNHNS, CDR2 SASEGT.